A selection of T cell receptor beta chains follows, all from one sample in a study of blood T cell repertoires in COVID-19. The assay was immunoSEQ multiplex PCR, and TCRdb's table has in-frame clones only and misses some. The data hold 50,000 to 60,000 clones, with more than 70% observed a single time. The sequencing input was peripheral blood. The receptors here all came from a man aged 55 to 70 with active COVID-19. Both conserved end residues are part of each CDR3.

>TRBV25-1|18
CASSERVSGGRRNTEAFF
>TRBV5-1|15
CASSLARGAGDTQYF
>TRBV19|15
CASIPLLGAGTEAFF
>TRBV28|15
CASSLAGESYNEQFF
>TRBV2|13
CASRLAHTGELFF
>TRBV5-8|16
CASSSGTGDNTDTQYF
>TRBV6-4|15
CASRVATLRTDTQYF
>TRBV2|15
CASSEGRGRGYGYTF
>TRBV7-9|14
CASSPGAVAGELFF
>TRBV24-1|15
CATSEAGGPGNEQFF
>TRBV19|15
CASSIMGGSNNEQFF
>TRBV5-1|15
CASSLSGTPQETQYF
>TRBV13|13
CASSVSGYNEQFF
>TRBV5-5|14
CASRLFTSTDTQYF
>TRBV6-4|14
CASSRTSGSNEQFF
>TRBV5-1|13
CASRTGENYEQYF
>TRBV19|15
CASSIESGRGYEQYF